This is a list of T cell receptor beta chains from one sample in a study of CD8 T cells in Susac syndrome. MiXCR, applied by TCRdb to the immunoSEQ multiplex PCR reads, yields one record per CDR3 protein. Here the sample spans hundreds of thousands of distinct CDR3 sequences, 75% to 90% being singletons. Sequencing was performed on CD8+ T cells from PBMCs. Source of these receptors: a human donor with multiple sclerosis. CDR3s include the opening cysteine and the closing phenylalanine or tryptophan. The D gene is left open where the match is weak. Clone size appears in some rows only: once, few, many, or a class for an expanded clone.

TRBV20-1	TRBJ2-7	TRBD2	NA	TGCAGTGCTCGGACTAGCGGGAGGGTCTACGAGCAGTACTTC	CSARTSGRVYEQYF
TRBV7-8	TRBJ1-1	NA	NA	TGTGCCAGCAGCTTAGGCGACGGACCCCCAGATGCTTTCTTT	CASSLGDGPPDAFF
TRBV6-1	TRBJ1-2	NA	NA	TGTGCCATCGAGGGGCTCTATGGCTACACCTTC	CAIEGLYGYTF
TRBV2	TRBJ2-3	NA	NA	TGTGCCAGCAGTGAAGAGAAAGTTGCGGATACGCAGTATTTT	CASSEEKVADTQYF
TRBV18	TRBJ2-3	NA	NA	TGTGCCAGCTCACCACGAACCGGGAGCACAGATACGCAGTATTTT	CASSPRTGSTDTQYF
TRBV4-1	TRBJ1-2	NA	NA	TGCGCCAGCAGCCAAGTCGGCACCGTCGTCTCTGGCTACACCTTC	CASSQVGTVVSGYTF
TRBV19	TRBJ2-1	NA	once	TGTGCCAGTAGTATCGATCGAGCCTATGAGCAGTTCTTC	CASSIDRAYEQFF
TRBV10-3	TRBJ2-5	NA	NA	TGTGCCATCAGTGAGTCGGCAGGCCAAGAGACCCAGTACTTC	CAISESAGQETQYF
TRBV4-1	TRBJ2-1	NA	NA	TGCGCCAGCAGCCTAAGGACCGGGGAAATGGGCAATGAGCAGTTCTTC	CASSLRTGEMGNEQFF
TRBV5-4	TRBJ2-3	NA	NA	TGTGCCAGCAGCCCCGCGGTGGCAAGCACAGATACGCAGTATTTT	CASSPAVASTDTQYF
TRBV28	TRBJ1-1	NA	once	TGTGCCAGCACCTACAGGGCCACTGAAGCTTTCTTT	CASTYRATEAFF
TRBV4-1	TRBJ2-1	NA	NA	TGCGCCAGCAGCCAAGTCCGTAGCGACCCCTACAATGAGCAGTTCTTC	CASSQVRSDPYNEQFF
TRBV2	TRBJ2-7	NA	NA	TGTGCCAGCACCGGGGCCGTAGGGCCCTACGAGCAGTACTTC	CASTGAVGPYEQYF
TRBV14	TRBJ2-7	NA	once	TGTGCCAGCAGCGCTGTAGGGGGGCTTCGGTTCGAGCAGTACTTC	CASSAVGGLRFEQYF
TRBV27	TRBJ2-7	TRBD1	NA	TGTGCCAGCAGCAACCTAGACGGGACAGGTAAAGACTACGAGCAGTACTTC	CASSNLDGTGKDYEQYF
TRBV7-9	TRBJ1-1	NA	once	TGTGCCAGCAGCTTAGCTACGACAGGTGAAGCTTTCTTT	CASSLATTGEAFF
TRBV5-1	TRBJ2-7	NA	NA	TGCGCCAGCAGCTTAACACAGGGTATTATGTACGAGCAGTACTTC	CASSLTQGIMYEQYF
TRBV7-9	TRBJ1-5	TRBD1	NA	TGTGCCAGCAGCTCCTCCGGGACAGGGGAGCTGGGAAATCAGCCCCAGCATTTT	CASSSSGTGELGNQPQHF
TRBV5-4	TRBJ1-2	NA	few	TGTGCCAGCAGCAACAGGGACTATGGCTACACCTTC	CASSNRDYGYTF
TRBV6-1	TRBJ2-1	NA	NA	TGTGCCAGCAGTGTAAATCTCTACAATGAGCAGTTCTTC	CASSVNLYNEQFF
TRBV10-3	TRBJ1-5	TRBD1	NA	TGTGCCACCCAAATAGAGACAGGGATTCAGCCCCAGCATTTT	CATQIETGIQPQHF
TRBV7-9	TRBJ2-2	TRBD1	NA	TGTGCCAGCAGCCCGACGACAGGGAAAAACACCGGGGAGCTGTTTTTT	CASSPTTGKNTGELFF
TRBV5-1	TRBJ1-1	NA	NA	TGCGCCAGCGGGTGGACGAACACTGAAGCTTTCTTT	CASGWTNTEAFF
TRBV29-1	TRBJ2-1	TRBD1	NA	TGCAGCGTTGAGGGGGACAGGGGACACAATGAGCAGTTCTTC	CSVEGDRGHNEQFF